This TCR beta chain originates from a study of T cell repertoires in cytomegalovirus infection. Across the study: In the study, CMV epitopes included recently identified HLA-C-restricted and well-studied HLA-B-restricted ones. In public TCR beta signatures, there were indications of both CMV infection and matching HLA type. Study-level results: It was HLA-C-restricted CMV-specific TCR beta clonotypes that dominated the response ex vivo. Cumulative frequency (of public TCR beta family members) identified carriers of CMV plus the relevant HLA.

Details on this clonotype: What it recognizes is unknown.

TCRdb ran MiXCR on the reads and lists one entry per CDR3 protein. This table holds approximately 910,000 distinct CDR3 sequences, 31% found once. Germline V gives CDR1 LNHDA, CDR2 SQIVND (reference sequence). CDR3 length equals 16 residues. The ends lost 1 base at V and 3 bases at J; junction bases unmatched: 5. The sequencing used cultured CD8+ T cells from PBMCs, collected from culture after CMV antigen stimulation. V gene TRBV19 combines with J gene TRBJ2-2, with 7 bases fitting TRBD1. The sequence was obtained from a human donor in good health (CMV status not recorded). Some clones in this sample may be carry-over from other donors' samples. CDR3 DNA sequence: TGTGCCAGTAGTATAGGTAGGGGGCGAGACACCGGGGAGCTGTTTTTT. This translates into CASSIGRGRDTGELFF.